This TCR beta chain is from a study of T cells in Graves' hyperthyroidism and ophthalmopathy. In this sample, this clonotype turned up many times. Antigen: not known. The cohort's ophthalmopathy patients, a group with duration under 3 months, had a Clinical Activity Score of at least 3 and a NOSPECS grade of at least 4. Patients having uncontrolled infection, another autoimmune disease, pregnancy or lactation were not included. General study points: Separation of ophthalmopathy from stable hyperthyroidism was achieved by a 13 V-J model. Researchers found most expanded thyroid clonotypes above 0.001 in blood as well.

This CDR3 contains 13 residues. Trimming stripped 3 bases from V and 4 bases from J, with 9 bases between. Germline V gene data show CDR1 as MDHEN and CDR2 as SYDVKM. Amplified TCR beta CDR3 regions derived from RNA transcripts. Carried out on the TCR CDR3, a first-round RT-PCR used the HTBI primer set. One entry per CDR3 protein results from TCRdb running MiXCR on the multiplex PCR reads. The data hold roughly 530,000 distinct CDR3 sequences, with 17% observed a single time. Sequenced sample: blood. The clonotype comes from a woman under 30 with Graves' ophthalmopathy. The chain employs TRBV28 and TRBJ1-2; D remains unclear. Written as DNA, the CDR3 is TGTGCCAGCAGTTTTGGCGGCACCTATGGCTACACCTTC. Its translation: CASSFGGTYGYTF.